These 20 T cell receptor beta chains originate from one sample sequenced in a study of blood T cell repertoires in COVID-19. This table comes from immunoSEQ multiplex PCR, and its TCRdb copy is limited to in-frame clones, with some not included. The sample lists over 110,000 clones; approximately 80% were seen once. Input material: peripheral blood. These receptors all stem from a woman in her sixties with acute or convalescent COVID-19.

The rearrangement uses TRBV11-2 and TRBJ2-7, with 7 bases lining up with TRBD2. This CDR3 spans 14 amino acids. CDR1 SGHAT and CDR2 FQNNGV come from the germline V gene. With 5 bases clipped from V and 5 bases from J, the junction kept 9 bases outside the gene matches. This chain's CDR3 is CASSLGATSNEQYF. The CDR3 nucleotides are TGTGCCAGCAGCCTGGGTGCGACTAGCAACGAGCAGTACTTC.

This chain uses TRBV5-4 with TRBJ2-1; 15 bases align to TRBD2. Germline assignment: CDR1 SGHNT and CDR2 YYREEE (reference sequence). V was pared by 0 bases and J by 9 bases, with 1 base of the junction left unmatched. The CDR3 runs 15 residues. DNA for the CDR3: TGTGCCAGCAGCTTGGGGGGACTAGCGGGAGGTGAGCAGTTCTTC. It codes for CASSLGGLAGGEQFF.

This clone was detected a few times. The CDR3 here is CASSPGLAGLYEQYF. The DNA of the CDR3 is TGTGCCAGCAGCCCAGGACTAGCGGGCCTTTACGAGCAGTACTTC. The V call is TRBV7-3, the J call TRBJ2-7; 11 bases align to TRBD2. CDR3 size: 15 residues. In germline, CDR1 is SGHTA, CDR2 FQGTGA. The V gene end was trimmed by 5 bases and the J gene end by 4 bases; junction bases not matched to a gene: 7. Full variable domain (outside the CDR3, taken from reference TRBV7-3 and TRBJ2-7): GAGVSQTPSNKVTEKGKYVELRCDPISGHTALYWYRQSLGQGPEFLIYFQGTGAADDSGLPNDRFFAVRPEGSVSTLKIQRTERGDSAVYLCASSPGLAGLYEQYFGPGTRLTVT.

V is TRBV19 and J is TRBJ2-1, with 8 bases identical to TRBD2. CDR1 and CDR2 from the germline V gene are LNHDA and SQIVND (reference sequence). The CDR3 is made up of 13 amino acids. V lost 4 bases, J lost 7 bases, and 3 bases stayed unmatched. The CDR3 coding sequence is TGTGCCAGTAGTACCGGCGGGAGGAATGAGCAGTTCTTC. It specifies CASSTGGRNEQFF. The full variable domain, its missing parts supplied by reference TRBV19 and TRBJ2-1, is DGGITQSPKYLFRKEGQNVTLSCEQNLNHDAMYWYRQDPGQGLRLIYYSQIVNDFQKGDIAEGYSVSREKKESFPLTVTSAQKNPTAFYLCASSTGGRNEQFFGPGTRLTVL.

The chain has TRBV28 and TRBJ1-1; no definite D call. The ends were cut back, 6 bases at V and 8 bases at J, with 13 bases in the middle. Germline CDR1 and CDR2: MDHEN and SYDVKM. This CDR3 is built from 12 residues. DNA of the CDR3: TGTGCCAGCAGCGAGGTACGGGTGGAAGCTTTCTTT. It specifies CASSEVRVEAFF. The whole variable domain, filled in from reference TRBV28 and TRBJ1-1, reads DVKVTQSSRYLVKRTGEKVFLECVQDMDHENMFWYRQDPGLGLRLIYFSYDVKMKEKGDIPEGYSVSREKKERFSLILESASTNQTSMYLCASSEVRVEAFFGQGTRLTVV.

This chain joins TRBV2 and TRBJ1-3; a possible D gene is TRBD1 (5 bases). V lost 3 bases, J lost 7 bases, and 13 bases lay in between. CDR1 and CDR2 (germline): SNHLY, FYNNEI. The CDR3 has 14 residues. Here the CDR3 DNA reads TGTGCCAGCAGTGAGTTAACAGGCTTGAACACCATATATTTT. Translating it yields CASSELTGLNTIYF.

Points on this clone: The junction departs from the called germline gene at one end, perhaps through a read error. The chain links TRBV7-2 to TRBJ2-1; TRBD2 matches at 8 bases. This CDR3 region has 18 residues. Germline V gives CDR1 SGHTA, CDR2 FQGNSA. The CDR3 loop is CASSIAGTGGRIYNEQFF. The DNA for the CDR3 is TGTGCCAGCAGCATAGCGGGAACGGGGGGGAGGATTTACAATGAGCAGTTCTTC.

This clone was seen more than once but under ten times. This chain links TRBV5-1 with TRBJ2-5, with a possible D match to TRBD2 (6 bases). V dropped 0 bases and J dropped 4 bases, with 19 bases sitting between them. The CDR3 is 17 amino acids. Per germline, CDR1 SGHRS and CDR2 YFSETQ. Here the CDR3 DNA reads TGCGCCAGCAGCTTGGATCCGGGTGGAGGGCTTTTAGAGACCCAGTACTTC. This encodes CASSLDPGGGLLETQYF.

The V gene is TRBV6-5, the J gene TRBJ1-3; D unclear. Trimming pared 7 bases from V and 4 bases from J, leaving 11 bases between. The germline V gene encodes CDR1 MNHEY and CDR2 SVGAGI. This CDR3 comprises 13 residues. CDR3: CASTSMVGNTIYF. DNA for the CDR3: TGTGCCAGCACTAGCATGGTCGGAAACACCATATATTTT.

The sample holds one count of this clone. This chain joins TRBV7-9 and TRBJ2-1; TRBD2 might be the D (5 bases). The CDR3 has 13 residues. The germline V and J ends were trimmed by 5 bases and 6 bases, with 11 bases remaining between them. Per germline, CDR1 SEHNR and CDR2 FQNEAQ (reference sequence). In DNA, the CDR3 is TGTGCCAGCAGCATATCTAGCATCAATGAGCAGTTCTTC. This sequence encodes CASSISSINEQFF.

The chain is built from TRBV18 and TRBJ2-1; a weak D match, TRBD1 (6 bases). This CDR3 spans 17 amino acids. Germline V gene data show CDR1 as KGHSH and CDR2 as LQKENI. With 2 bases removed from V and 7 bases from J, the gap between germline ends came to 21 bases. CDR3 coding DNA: TGTGCCAGCTCACCATCCTGGACAGCCTTGGAAGGGAATGAGCAGTTCTTC. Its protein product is CASSPSWTALEGNEQFF.

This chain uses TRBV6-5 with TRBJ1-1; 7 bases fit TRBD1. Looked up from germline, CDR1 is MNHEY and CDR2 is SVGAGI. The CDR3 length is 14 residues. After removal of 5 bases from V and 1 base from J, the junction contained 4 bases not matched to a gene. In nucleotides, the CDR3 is TGTGCCAGCAGTCACAGGGGCACGAACACTGAAGCTTTCTTT. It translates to CASSHRGTNTEAFF.

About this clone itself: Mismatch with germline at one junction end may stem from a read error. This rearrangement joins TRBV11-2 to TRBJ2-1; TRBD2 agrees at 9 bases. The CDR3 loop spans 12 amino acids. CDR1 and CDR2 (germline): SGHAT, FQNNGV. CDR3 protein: CTTSGRINEQFF. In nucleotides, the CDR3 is TGCACCACCAGCGGGAGGATAAATGAGCAGTTCTTC. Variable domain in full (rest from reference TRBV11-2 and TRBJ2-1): EAGVAQSPRYKIIEKRQSVAFWCNPISGHATLYWYQQILGQGPKLLIQFQNNGVVDDSQLPKDRFSAERLKGVDSTLKIQPAKLEDSAVYLCTTSGRINEQFFGPGTRLTVL.

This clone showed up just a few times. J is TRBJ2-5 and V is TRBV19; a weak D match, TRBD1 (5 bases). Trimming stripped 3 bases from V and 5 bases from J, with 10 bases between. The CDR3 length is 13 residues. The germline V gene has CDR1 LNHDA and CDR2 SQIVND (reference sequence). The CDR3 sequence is CASSMSRVETQYF. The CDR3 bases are TGTGCCAGTAGTATGAGCAGGGTTGAGACCCAGTACTTC. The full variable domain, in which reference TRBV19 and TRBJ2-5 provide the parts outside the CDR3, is DGGITQSPKYLFRKEGQNVTLSCEQNLNHDAMYWYRQDPGQGLRLIYYSQIVNDFQKGDIAEGYSVSREKKESFPLTVTSAQKNPTAFYLCASSMSRVETQYFGPGTRLLVL.

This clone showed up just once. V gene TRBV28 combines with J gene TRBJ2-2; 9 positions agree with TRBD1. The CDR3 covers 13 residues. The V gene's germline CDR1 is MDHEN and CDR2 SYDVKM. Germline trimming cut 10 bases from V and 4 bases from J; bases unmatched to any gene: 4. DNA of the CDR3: TGTGCCATGGGACAGGGACTCACCGGGGAGCTGTTTTTT. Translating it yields CAMGQGLTGELFF.

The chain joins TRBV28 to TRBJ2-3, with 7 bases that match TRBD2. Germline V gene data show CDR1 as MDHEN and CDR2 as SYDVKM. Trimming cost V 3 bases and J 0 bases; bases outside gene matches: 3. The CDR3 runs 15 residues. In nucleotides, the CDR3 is TGTGCCAGCAGTTTCCTTAGCGGGAGCACAGATACGCAGTATTTT. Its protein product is CASSFLSGSTDTQYF.

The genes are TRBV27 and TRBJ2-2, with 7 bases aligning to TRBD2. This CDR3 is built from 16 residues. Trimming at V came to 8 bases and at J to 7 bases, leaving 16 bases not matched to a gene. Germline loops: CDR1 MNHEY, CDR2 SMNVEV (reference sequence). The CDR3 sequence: CASYSVGGRYYGELFF. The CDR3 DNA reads TGTGCCAGCTATTCAGTGGGCGGGAGATACTACGGGGAGCTGTTTTTT.

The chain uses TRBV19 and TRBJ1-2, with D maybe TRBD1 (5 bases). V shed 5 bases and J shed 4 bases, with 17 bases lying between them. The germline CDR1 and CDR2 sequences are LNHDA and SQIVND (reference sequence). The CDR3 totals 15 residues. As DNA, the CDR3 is TGTGCCAGTAGTGTTCCGGGACTCGTACCCTATGGCTACACCTTC. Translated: CASSVPGLVPYGYTF.

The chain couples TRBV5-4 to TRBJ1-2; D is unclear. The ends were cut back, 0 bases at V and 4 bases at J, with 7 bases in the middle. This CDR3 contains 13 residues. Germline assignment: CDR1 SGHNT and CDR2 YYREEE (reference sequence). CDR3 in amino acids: CASSLVTVYGYTF. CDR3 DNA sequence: TGTGCCAGCAGCTTGGTCACAGTCTATGGCTACACCTTC.

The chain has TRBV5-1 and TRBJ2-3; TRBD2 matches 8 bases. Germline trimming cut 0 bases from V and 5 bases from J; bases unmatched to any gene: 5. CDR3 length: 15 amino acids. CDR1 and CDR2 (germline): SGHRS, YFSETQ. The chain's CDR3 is CASSLAALAGDTQYF. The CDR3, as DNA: TGCGCCAGCAGCTTGGCAGCTCTAGCGGGAGATACGCAGTATTTT.